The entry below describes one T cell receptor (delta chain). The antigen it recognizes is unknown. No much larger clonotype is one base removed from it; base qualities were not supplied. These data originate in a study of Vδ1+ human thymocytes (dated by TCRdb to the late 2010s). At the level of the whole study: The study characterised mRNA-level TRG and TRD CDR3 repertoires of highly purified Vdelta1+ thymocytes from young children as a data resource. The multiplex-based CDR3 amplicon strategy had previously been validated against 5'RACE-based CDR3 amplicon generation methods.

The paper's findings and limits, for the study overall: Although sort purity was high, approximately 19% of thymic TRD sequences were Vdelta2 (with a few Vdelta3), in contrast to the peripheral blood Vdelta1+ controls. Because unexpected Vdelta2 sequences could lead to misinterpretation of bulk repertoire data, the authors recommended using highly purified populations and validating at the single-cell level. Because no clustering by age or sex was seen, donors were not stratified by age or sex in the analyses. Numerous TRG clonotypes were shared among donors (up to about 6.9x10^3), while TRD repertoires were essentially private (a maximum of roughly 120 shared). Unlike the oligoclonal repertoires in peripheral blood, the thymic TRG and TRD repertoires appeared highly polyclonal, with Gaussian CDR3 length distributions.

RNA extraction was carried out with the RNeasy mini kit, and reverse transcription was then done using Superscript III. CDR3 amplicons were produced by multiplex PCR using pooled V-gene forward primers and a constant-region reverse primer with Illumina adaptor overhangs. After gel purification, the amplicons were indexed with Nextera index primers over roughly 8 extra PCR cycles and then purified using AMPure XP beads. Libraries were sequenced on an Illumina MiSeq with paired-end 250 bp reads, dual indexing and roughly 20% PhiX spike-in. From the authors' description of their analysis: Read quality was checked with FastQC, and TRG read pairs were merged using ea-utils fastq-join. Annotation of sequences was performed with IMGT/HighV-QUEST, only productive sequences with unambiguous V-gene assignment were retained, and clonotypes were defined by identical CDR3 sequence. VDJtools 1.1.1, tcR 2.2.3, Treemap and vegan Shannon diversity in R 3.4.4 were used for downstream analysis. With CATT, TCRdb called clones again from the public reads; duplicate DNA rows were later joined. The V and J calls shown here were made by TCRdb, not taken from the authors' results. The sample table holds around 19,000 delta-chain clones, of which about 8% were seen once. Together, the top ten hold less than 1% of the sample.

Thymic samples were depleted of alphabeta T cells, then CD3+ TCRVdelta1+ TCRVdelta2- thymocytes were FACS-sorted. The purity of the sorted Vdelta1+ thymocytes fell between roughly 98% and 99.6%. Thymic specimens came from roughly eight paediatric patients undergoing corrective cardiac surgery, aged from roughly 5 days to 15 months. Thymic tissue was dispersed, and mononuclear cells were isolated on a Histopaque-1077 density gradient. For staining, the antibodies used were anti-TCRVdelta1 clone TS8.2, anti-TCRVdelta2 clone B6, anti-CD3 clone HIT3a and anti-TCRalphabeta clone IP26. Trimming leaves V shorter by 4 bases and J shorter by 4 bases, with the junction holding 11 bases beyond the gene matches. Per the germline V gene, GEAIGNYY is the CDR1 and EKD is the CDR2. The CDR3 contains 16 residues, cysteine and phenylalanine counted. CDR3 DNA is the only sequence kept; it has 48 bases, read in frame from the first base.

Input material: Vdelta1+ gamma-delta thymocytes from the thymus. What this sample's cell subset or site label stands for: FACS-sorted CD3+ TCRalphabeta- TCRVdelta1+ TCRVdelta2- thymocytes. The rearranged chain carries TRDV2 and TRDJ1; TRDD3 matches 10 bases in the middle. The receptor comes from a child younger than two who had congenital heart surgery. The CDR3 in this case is CACDRMGDTGGDKLIF. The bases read TGTGCCTGTGATCGGATGGGGGATACTGGCGGCGATAAACTCATCTTT.